The 12 T cell receptor beta chains below all came from one sample that was sequenced in a study of blood T cell repertoires in COVID-19. The repertoire was sequenced with immunoSEQ multiplex PCR; TCRdb's copy has only in-frame clones and lacks some. This sample has about 260,000 clones, with 75% to 90% found just once. Material for sequencing was peripheral blood. The receptor set was obtained from a man aged 30 to 45 with active or convalescent COVID-19.

The rearrangement joins TRBV2 to TRBJ2-7, with 10 nucleotides matching TRBD2. CDR3 length: 15 amino acids. The germline V gene encodes CDR1 SNHLY and CDR2 FYNNEI. V gave up 6 bases and J gave up 6 bases; unmatched junction bases: 11. In nucleotides, the CDR3 is TGTGCCAGCAGCGCAGCGGGGGGGCCTCCGGGCGAGCAGTACTTC. It specifies CASSAAGGPPGEQYF.

This chain joins TRBV7-2 and TRBJ1-4; no clear D gene. V gave up 0 bases and J gave up 12 bases, with 17 bases separating them. From germline, CDR1 is SGHTA and CDR2 FQGNSA. This CDR3 spans 15 amino acids. CDR3 amino acids: CASSLAREGLTELFF. Here the CDR3 DNA reads TGTGCCAGCAGCTTAGCGAGGGAAGGTTTAACAGAACTGTTTTTT.

This chain joins TRBV18 and TRBJ2-5, with D hard to call. The CDR3 has 16 residues. Germline V lookup: CDR1 KGHSH, CDR2 LQKENI. V dropped 2 bases and J dropped 1 base, with 14 bases sitting between them. The CDR3 DNA follows: TGTGCCAGCTCACCAGTGGTCGGCGGTGCCCAAGAGACCCAGTACTTC. Protein: CASSPVVGGAQETQYF.

The chain employs TRBV7-2 and TRBJ1-1, with a tentative D call TRBD1 (6 bases). Germline V CDR1 and CDR2: SGHTA, FQGNSA. Trimming pared 6 bases from V and 1 base from J, leaving 12 bases between. This CDR3 comprises 14 residues. CDR3 DNA sequence: TGTGCCAGCAGAAAAACGGGACAGAACACTGAAGCTTTCTTT. Protein product: CASRKTGQNTEAFF.

Points on this clone: This specimen includes other DNA sequences encoding the same CDR3. The chain links TRBV19 to TRBJ1-5; TRBD1 agrees at 11 bases. CDR3 length: 14 residues. Germline assignment: CDR1 LNHDA and CDR2 SQIVND (reference sequence). V lost 7 bases and J lost 4; bases outside the gene matches: 3. CDR3 loop: CASTGTGGNQPQHF. The CDR3 DNA is TGTGCCAGTACCGGGACAGGGGGAAATCAGCCCCAGCATTTT. Full variable domain (missing parts from reference TRBV19 and TRBJ1-5): DGGITQSPKYLFRKEGQNVTLSCEQNLNHDAMYWYRQDPGQGLRLIYYSQIVNDFQKGDIAEGYSVSREKKESFPLTVTSAQKNPTAFYLCASTGTGGNQPQHFGDGTRLSIL.

V gene TRBV12-5 combines with J gene TRBJ1-5, with 8 positions matching TRBD1. J lost 9 bases, V lost 2 bases, and 9 bases had no gene match. Germline V CDR1 and CDR2: LGHNT, FRNRAP. This CDR3 region has 15 residues. CDR3: CASGLLQGENRPQHF. Written as DNA, the CDR3 is TGTGCTAGTGGTTTGTTACAGGGGGAAAATAGGCCCCAGCATTTT. Supplemented by reference TRBV12-5 and TRBJ1-5, the full variable domain reads DARVTQTPRHKVTEMGQEVTMRCQPILGHNTVFWYRQTMMQGLELLAYFRNRAPLDDSGMPKDRFSAEMPDATLATLKIQPSEPRDSAVYFCASGLLQGENRPQHFGDGTRLSIL.

V usage is TRBV5-6 and J usage is TRBJ2-7; possibly TRBD2 for D (6 bases). From germline, CDR1 is SGHDT and CDR2 YYEEEE. The CDR3 contains 14 residues. V was pared by 6 bases and J by 4 bases, with 17 bases between. The CDR3 region is CASTHGGREYEQYF. For the CDR3, the DNA is TGTGCCAGCACGCATGGGGGTCGGGAGTACGAGCAGTACTTC.

V and J are TRBV11-2 and TRBJ1-1; a possible D gene is TRBD1 (6 bases). The CDR3 runs to 14 residues. Trimming pared 7 bases from V and 5 bases from J, leaving 17 bases between. From germline, CDR1 is SGHAT and CDR2 FQNNGV. The CDR3 DNA reads as TGTGCCAGCACCCCCCCAGAGGGGGGGACTGAAGCTTTCTTT. As protein: CASTPPEGGTEAFF.

The chain recombines TRBV19 with TRBJ2-3; 8 bases map to TRBD2. Looked up from germline, CDR1 is LNHDA and CDR2 is SQIVND (reference sequence). Germline trimming cut 2 bases from V and 2 bases from J; bases unmatched to any gene: 9. The CDR3 sequence is 17 residues long. CDR3 region: CASSIFFAGGLTDTQYF. CDR3 nucleotides: TGTGCCAGTAGTATATTTTTCGCGGGGGGCCTCACAGATACGCAGTATTTT.

This chain joins TRBV5-6 and TRBJ2-2, with TRBD1 as a possible D gene (6 bases). Germline CDR1 SGHDT, CDR2 YYEEEE. The CDR3 totals 16 residues. V gave up 3 bases and J gave up 6 bases, with 18 bases separating them. The CDR3 DNA is TGTGCCAGCAGCTCCTCTGGGGCAGGGGTTGCCGGGGAGCTGTTTTTT. Translation gives CASSSSGAGVAGELFF.

This chain joins TRBV7-3 and TRBJ1-6; TRBD1 is a possible D gene (6 bases). V shed 8 bases and J shed 10 bases, with 24 bases lying between them. Germline loops: CDR1 SGHTA, CDR2 FQGTGA. CDR3 length: 16 amino acids. The CDR3 sequence: CASPRWEGQPGSPLHF. The DNA for the CDR3 is TGTGCCAGCCCTAGATGGGAAGGACAGCCTGGGTCACCCCTCCACTTT.

The J gene is TRBJ2-7, the V gene TRBV29-1, with TRBD1 matching over 8 bases. Trimming took 1 base from V and 5 from J; bases not matched to a gene: 13. In germline, CDR1 is SQVTM, CDR2 ANQGSEA. CDR3 length equals 16 residues. CDR3 sequence: CSVEGVVGQGQDEQYF. CDR3 nucleotide sequence: TGCAGCGTTGAAGGTGTTGTCGGACAGGGTCAGGACGAGCAGTACTTC.